This passage covers 18 T cell receptor beta chains from one sample sequenced in a study of shared clonotypes between healthy human individuals. Sequencing used immunoSEQ multiplex PCR; TCRdb keeps in-frame clones, though not all of them. There are approximately 2,000,000 clones in the sample; approximately 92% occur only once, and around 1.7% lies in the top ten. Naive CD8 cells lacked CD45RO and underwent positive selection for CCR7, leaving out terminally differentiated effector memory CD45RA+ cells. The specimen sequenced was naive CD8+ T cells from PBMCs. Receptors originate from a man in his late teens or twenties in good health. Some clones in this sample may be carry-over from other donors' samples.

V usage is TRBV2 and J usage is TRBJ1-2; perhaps TRBD1 as D (6 bases). Germline CDR1 is SNHLY and CDR2 is FYNNEI. This CDR3 comprises 14 residues. V was cut by 2 bases and J by 5 bases, with 12 bases left in between. In DNA form, the CDR3 reads TGTGCCAGCAGTGAATTCCGGGACACTTATGGCTACACCTTC. It encodes CASSEFRDTYGYTF.

The chain has TRBV11-3 and TRBJ2-1; 10 bases line up with TRBD2. V shed 5 bases, J shed 2 bases, and the junction held 6 bases outside the gene matches. The CDR3 runs to 16 residues. Germline-derived CDR1 and CDR2 are SGHNT and YENEEA. The CDR3 loop reads CASSLRAGGPYNEQFF. CDR3 in DNA: TGTGCCAGCAGCCTCAGAGCGGGAGGGCCCTACAATGAGCAGTTCTTC.

The chain employs TRBV15 and TRBJ1-4, with D uncertain. V shed 1 base and J shed 3 bases, with 9 bases lying between them. Germline loops: CDR1 LNHNV, CDR2 YYDKDF (reference sequence). CDR3 length: 15 residues. CDR3 nucleotides: TGTGCCACCAGCAGAGTGGGGATCGCTAATGAAAAACTGTTTTTT. Translated: CATSRVGIANEKLFF.

This chain links TRBV15 with TRBJ1-5; D is unclear. CDR3 length: 15 amino acids. The V gene's germline CDR1 is LNHNV and CDR2 YYDKDF (reference sequence). V shed 0 bases and J shed 3 bases, with 9 bases lying between them. The CDR3: CATSRDGQVNQPQHF. In nucleotides, the CDR3 is TGTGCCACCAGCAGAGACGGCCAAGTCAATCAGCCCCAGCATTTT.

DNA of the CDR3: TGCGCCAGCAGCCAAGAAACGGGGAGAACCAATCAGCCCCAGCATTTT. Translation: CASSQETGRTNQPQHF. The chain is built from TRBV4-3 and TRBJ1-5; D unclear. The germline CDR1 and CDR2 sequences are LGHNA and YSLEER. The CDR3 has 16 residues. Trimming took off 0 bases at V and 3 bases at J, with 12 bases between the two ends.

The chain is built from TRBV7-2 and TRBJ2-3, with no clear D. Per the germline V gene, CDR1 is SGHTA and CDR2 is FQGNSA. This CDR3 has 12 residues. Trimming cost V 5 bases and J 6 bases, with 9 bases left between them. CDR3: CASSPVRDTQYF. The CDR3, as DNA: TGTGCCAGCAGCCCGGTTAGGGATACGCAGTATTTT.

In this sample, this clone turned up once. V and J are TRBV29-1 and TRBJ2-3, with 10 positions matching TRBD2. V gave up 1 base and J gave up 0 bases; unmatched junction bases: 4. The CDR3 is made up of 16 amino acids. Per the germline V gene, CDR1 is SQVTM and CDR2 is ANQGSEA. The CDR3 DNA reads as TGCAGCGTTGAAGCGGGACTAGCGACTAGCACAGATACGCAGTATTTT. Amino acid sequence: CSVEAGLATSTDTQYF.

This chain uses TRBV28 with TRBJ2-3; either TRBD1 or TRBD2 may fit D (6 bases each). Germline assignment: CDR1 MDHEN and CDR2 SYDVKM. V lost 5 bases, J lost 3 bases, and 15 bases lay in between. The CDR3 loop spans 15 amino acids. CDR3 sequence: CASSRGAEATDTQYF. DNA of the CDR3: TGTGCCAGCAGTAGGGGGGCCGAGGCGACAGATACGCAGTATTTT.

The chain couples TRBV7-6 to TRBJ2-1; the match to TRBD1 covers 10 bases. Germline assignment: CDR1 SGHVS and CDR2 FNYEAQ. The CDR3 is made up of 15 amino acids. Trimming at V came to 4 bases and at J to 1 base, leaving 1 base not matched to a gene. CDR3 sequence (DNA): TGTGCCAGCAGCTGGGACAGGGGATCCTACAATGAGCAGTTCTTC. Residues: CASSWDRGSYNEQFF.

Remarks on this clone: Other DNA sequences from this sample encode an identical CDR3 as well. V gene TRBV27 combines with J gene TRBJ2-7; TRBD2 might be the D (5 bases). Looked up from germline, CDR1 is MNHEY and CDR2 is SMNVEV (reference sequence). Trimming stripped 0 bases from V and 2 bases from J, with 8 bases between. The CDR3 spans 14 residues. CDR3 nucleotide sequence: TGTGCCAGCAGTTTATCCAGCGGCGCCTACGAGCAGTACTTC. Translated: CASSLSSGAYEQYF.

The chain uses TRBV9 and TRBJ1-1; 12 nucleotides line up with TRBD1. The germline CDR1 and CDR2 sequences are SGDLS and YYNGEE. This CDR3 contains 18 residues. V shed 4 bases and J 4 bases; nucleotides not matched to a gene: 14. The CDR3 DNA reads as TGTGCCAGCAGCCCCCTTTCGGGACAGGGGGCGGGAGTCACTGAAGCTTTCTTT. Translation gives CASSPLSGQGAGVTEAFF.

The table lists this clone with a count of one. The chain joins TRBV5-1 to TRBJ1-2, with TRBD1 as a possible D gene (6 bases). The V end lost 4 bases, the J end lost 0 bases, and 16 bases lay between the germline ends. The CDR3 has 16 residues. Germline loops: CDR1 SGHRS, CDR2 YFSETQ. CDR3 sequence: CASSQAGAEANYGYTF. DNA of the CDR3: TGCGCCAGCAGCCAAGCGGGGGCAGAAGCTAACTATGGCTACACCTTC. Based on the CDR3 plus reference TRBV5-1 and TRBJ1-2, the full variable domain is KAGVTQTPRYLIKTRGQQVTLSCSPISGHRSVSWYQQTPGQGLQFLFEYFSETQRNKGNFPGRFSGRQFSNSRSEMNVSTLELGDSALYLCASSQAGAEANYGYTFGSGTRLTVV.

The CDR3 region has the DNA TGTGCCAGCAGAGCGGGACTGATCTCTGGAAACACCATATATTTT. Translation: CASRAGLISGNTIYF. The gene calls are TRBV6-5 and TRBJ1-3, with a weak D call TRBD1 (5 bases). Germline V lookup: CDR1 MNHEY, CDR2 SVGAGI. This CDR3 spans 15 amino acids. The germline V and J ends were trimmed by 6 bases and 0 bases, with 12 bases remaining between them.

V gene TRBV27 combines with J gene TRBJ2-1; perhaps D is TRBD1 or TRBD2 (5 bases each). Trimming pared 4 bases from V and 8 bases from J, leaving 12 bases between. Germline V lookup: CDR1 MNHEY, CDR2 SMNVEV (reference sequence). This CDR3 is built from 13 residues. DNA of the CDR3: TGTGCCAGCAGTTCCTACCTGGGGGATGAGCAGTTCTTC. It codes for CASSSYLGDEQFF.

The chain joins TRBV7-2 to TRBJ2-5; 10 nucleotides line up with TRBD2. Per germline, CDR1 SGHTA and CDR2 FQGNSA. The CDR3 is 15 amino acids. Trimming removed 4 bases from V and 1 base from J; junction bases left unmatched: 3. This chain's CDR3 is CASSSKREGQETQYF. The CDR3, as DNA: TGTGCCAGCAGCTCAAAGCGGGAGGGCCAAGAGACCCAGTACTTC. Combining the CDR3 with reference TRBV7-2 and TRBJ2-5 gives the whole variable domain GAGVSQSPSNKVTEKGKDVELRCDPISGHTALYWYRQSLGQGLEFLIYFQGNSAPDKSGLPSDRFSAERTGGSVSTLTIQRTQQEDSAVYLCASSSKREGQETQYFGPGTRLLVL.

This clone was seen a handful of times. The genes are TRBV19 and TRBJ1-2; D is ambiguous. V lost 5 bases to trimming and J lost 0 bases, with 4 bases between them. The CDR3 extends over 12 amino acids. The germline gives CDR1 LNHDA, CDR2 SQIVND (reference sequence). The DNA for the CDR3 is TGTGCCAGTAGTCCCGCTAACTATGGCTACACCTTC. Translation: CASSPANYGYTF.

The chain couples TRBV27 to TRBJ1-2; the match to TRBD1 covers 7 bases. The germline V gene encodes CDR1 MNHEY and CDR2 SMNVEV (reference sequence). The CDR3 runs to 15 residues. V was clipped by 5 bases and J by 5 bases; unmatched bases: 11. This CDR3 reads CASSPVPGQLYGYTF. The CDR3 DNA reads TGTGCCAGCAGTCCGGTACCGGGACAGCTTTATGGCTACACCTTC.

This chain links TRBV6-5 with TRBJ1-4; 7 positions match TRBD1. Germline CDR1 reads MNHEY; CDR2 reads SVGAGI. V dropped 6 bases and J dropped 7; count of bases not matched to a gene: 8. CDR3 length: 14 amino acids. The CDR3 DNA follows: TGTGCCAGCAGGCGACAGGGCCTGGCTGAAAAACTGTTTTTT. The encoded protein is CASRRQGLAEKLFF.